Following are 10 T cell receptor beta chains from one sample sequenced in a study of blood T cell repertoires in COVID-19. The data were produced by immunoSEQ multiplex PCR, yet TCRdb's version contains in-frame clones alone and is incomplete. This table holds approximately 530,000 clones, about 89% found once. Sequences were obtained from peripheral blood. All receptors come from a woman aged 45-60 years with COVID-19, enrolled during active disease.

This chain uses TRBV29-1 with TRBJ1-2; D is unresolved. From germline, CDR1 is SQVTM and CDR2 ANQGSEA. This CDR3 is built from 11 residues. The germline V and J ends were trimmed by 5 bases and 6 bases, with 10 bases remaining between them. The CDR3 reads CSVRLRDGYTF. CDR3 nucleotides: TGCAGCGTTCGGTTGAGGGATGGCTACACCTTC.

The rearrangement joins TRBV30 to TRBJ1-1, with D perhaps TRBD1 (5 bases). Germline V gene data show CDR1 as GTSNPN and CDR2 as SVGIG (reference sequence). This CDR3 comprises 13 residues. V lost 4 bases, J lost 3 bases, and 12 bases lay in between. CDR3 sequence reads: CAWTRGRDTEAFF. The CDR3 region has the DNA TGTGCCTGGACGCGGGGCAGGGACACTGAAGCTTTCTTT.

The chain recombines TRBV5-1 with TRBJ1-2, with D possibly matching TRBD1 (6 bases). Germline V CDR1 and CDR2: SGHRS, YFSETQ. The V end was cut by 8 bases, the J end by 2 bases, with 19 bases between. The CDR3 totals 15 residues. CDR3 DNA sequence: TGCGCCAGTTCCCCGGGGGGCCCACCCAACTATGGCTACACCTTC. Amino acid sequence: CASSPGGPPNYGYTF.

This chain uses TRBV7-7 with TRBJ2-5; D not certain. Trimming removed 5 bases at V and 5 bases at J, with 15 bases between. The CDR3 is made up of 14 amino acids. Germline CDR1 reads SSHAT; CDR2 reads FNYEAQ (reference sequence). In DNA form, the CDR3 reads TGTGCCAGCAGCCCCCTCGACTTTGGGGAGACCCAGTACTTC. Residues: CASSPLDFGETQYF.

The CDR3 DNA follows: TGCGCCAGCAGCCCAACCCCGGTGAACACTGAAGCTTTCTTT. It codes for CASSPTPVNTEAFF. The chain joins TRBV4-1 to TRBJ1-1; D is ambiguous. Germline lookup yields CDR1 MGHRA and CDR2 YSYEKL. The CDR3 is made up of 14 amino acids. Trimming left V 4 bases short and J 0 bases short, with 9 bases between.

This rearrangement joins TRBV7-3 to TRBJ2-3, with D perhaps TRBD2 (7 bases). The CDR3 is made up of 14 amino acids. Trimming removed 4 bases at V and 3 bases at J, with 11 bases between. Germline values: CDR1 SGHTA, CDR2 FQGTGA. CDR3 DNA sequence: TGTGCCAGCAGCTGGGGAGGGGGGACAGATACGCAGTATTTT. This sequence encodes CASSWGGGTDTQYF.

The table lists this clone with a count of one. The CDR3 loop reads CASSATGDYGYTF. In nucleotides, the CDR3 is TGTGCCAGCAGCGCAACCGGGGACTATGGCTACACCTTC. This sequence joins TRBV21-1 and TRBJ1-2. TRBV21-1 is described as a pseudogene. The CDR3 extends over 13 amino acids.

This chain uses TRBV4-1 with TRBJ1-6; D might be TRBD1 (6 bases). V shed 1 base and J shed 6 bases, with 7 bases lying between them. There are 14 residues in the CDR3. In germline, CDR1 is MGHRA, CDR2 YSYEKL. The CDR3 nucleotides read TGCGCCAGCAGCCAAGTACAGGGTAATTCACCCCTCCACTTT. It translates to CASSQVQGNSPLHF.

The CDR3 protein is CASNSGGPEKLFF. Here the CDR3 DNA reads TGTGCCAGCAATTCGGGGGGACCTGAAAAACTGTTTTTT. This chain joins TRBV19 and TRBJ1-4; D is possibly TRBD1 (5 bases). Trimming took 9 bases from V and 7 from J, leaving 15 bases between them. The CDR3 has 13 amino acids. CDR1 is LNHDA and CDR2 is SQIVND in the germline V gene (reference sequence).

This chain connects TRBV7-5 to TRBJ1-2; TRBD1, the table's D call, was not compared with the DNA. TRBV7-5 counts as a pseudogene. The CDR3 spans 18 residues. The CDR3 coding sequence is TGTGCCAGAAGCTTAGCGGGACAGGGGGCGCGGGGTAACTATGGCTACACCTTC. Protein sequence: CARSLAGQGARGNYGYTF.